These 32 T cell receptor beta chains share one sample of origin, sequenced in a study of blood T cell repertoires in COVID-19. Clones were sequenced by immunoSEQ multiplex PCR, and TCRdb holds only the in-frame ones, with some missing. The profile shows approximately 98,000 clones, about 80% of them singletons. Material: peripheral blood. These receptors all stem from a man at least 80 years old with acute or convalescent COVID-19.

This clone showed up just once. V is TRBV27 and J is TRBJ1-5; 7 nucleotides agree with TRBD1. Trimming at V came to 9 bases and at J to 4 bases, leaving 6 bases not matched to a gene. Germline-derived CDR1 and CDR2 are MNHEY and SMNVEV (reference sequence). CDR3 size: 13 residues. The CDR3 DNA follows: TGTGCCAGTAGGGACAGAAGTAATCAGCCCCAGCATTTT. Translating it yields CASRDRSNQPQHF.

This clone was recorded a few times. V usage is TRBV3-1 (or the pseudogene TRBV3-2) and J usage is TRBJ2-3; 8 bases fit TRBD1. CDR1 is LGHDT, CDR2 YNNKEL, per germline (reference sequence). The CDR3 loop spans 15 amino acids. V gave up 4 bases and J gave up 0 bases; unmatched junction bases: 3. The CDR3: CASSLRTGSTDTQYF. CDR3 bases: TGTGCCAGCAGCCTCCGGACAGGGAGCACAGATACGCAGTATTTT.

This chain uses TRBV12-3 or TRBV12-4 with TRBJ2-3, with a weak D call TRBD2 (5 bases). CDR3 length: 13 residues. The V gene lost 5 bases and the J gene lost 3 bases, with 9 bases spanning the gap. CDR3 bases: TGTGCCAGCAGTCCCGAGGGAACAGATACGCAGTATTTT. Its protein is CASSPEGTDTQYF.

This chain uses TRBV6-5 with TRBJ2-7, with TRBD2 matching 7 bases. Looked up from germline, CDR1 is MNHEY and CDR2 is SVGAGI. The CDR3 loop spans 14 amino acids. The V segment lost 6 bases and the J segment 4 bases; nucleotides outside the gene matches: 9. Here the CDR3 DNA reads TGTGCCAGCAGGGGGAGGGACCAACGGTACGAGCAGTACTTC. Translated: CASRGRDQRYEQYF.

The J gene is TRBJ2-7, the V gene TRBV20-1; 10 bases map to TRBD2. V shed 3 bases and J 5 bases; nucleotides not matched to a gene: 10. The V gene's germline CDR1 is DFQATT and CDR2 SNEGSKA (reference sequence). This CDR3 is built from 15 residues. Written as DNA, the CDR3 is TGCAGTGCTAGTGGGAGGTCTAGCGGGAGAGACGAGCAGTACTTC. It yields the protein CSASGRSSGRDEQYF.

The rearrangement joins TRBV7-2 to TRBJ1-1, with TRBD1 matching 9 bases. CDR3 length: 16 residues. J gave up 7 bases and V 5 bases, and 14 bases lay outside the gene matches. Germline-derived CDR1 and CDR2 are SGHTA and FQGNSA. As DNA, the CDR3 is TGTGCCAGCAGCCTACCACAGGGGGCGGGGTCGAGTGAAGCTTTCTTT. Amino acids: CASSLPQGAGSSEAFF.

The V gene is TRBV2, the J gene TRBJ2-1; TRBD1 might be the D (5 bases). Trimming left V 1 base short and J 4 bases short, with 5 bases between. There are 13 residues in the CDR3. Germline CDR1 and CDR2: SNHLY and FYNNEI. DNA for the CDR3: TGTGCCAGCAGTGAAGACAGGTACAATGAGCAGTTCTTC. Translation: CASSEDRYNEQFF. The full variable domain, with the rest looked up from reference TRBV2 and TRBJ2-1, is EPEVTQTPSHQVTQMGQEVILRCVPISNHLYFYWYRQILGQKVEFLVSFYNNEISEKSEIFDDQFSVERPDGSNFTLKIRSTKLEDSAMYFCASSEDRYNEQFFGPGTRLTVL.

The V and J genes are TRBV14 and TRBJ2-5; 7 nucleotides align to TRBD1. Trimming took 0 bases from V and 5 from J; bases not matched to a gene: 12. The germline V gene encodes CDR1 SGHDN and CDR2 FVKESK. This CDR3 has 17 amino acids. The DNA for the CDR3 is TGTGCCAGCAGCCAAGATCGTGGGGTGAGAGGGGGCGAGACCCAGTACTTC. Its translation: CASSQDRGVRGGETQYF.

The gene calls are TRBV7-2 and TRBJ1-6; D possibly corresponds to TRBD1 (6 bases). Between the trimmed V and J ends, which lost 1 base and 6 bases, there was a span of 13 bases. Germline values: CDR1 SGHTA, CDR2 FQGNSA. The CDR3 spans 16 residues. CDR3 sequence reads: CASSLVGGFGNSPLHF. The DNA for the CDR3 is TGTGCCAGCAGCTTAGTTGGGGGCTTCGGTAATTCACCCCTCCACTTT.

The genes are TRBV3-1 (or the pseudogene TRBV3-2) and TRBJ2-3, with 11 bases identical to TRBD2. This CDR3 region has 18 residues. The V gene's germline CDR1 is LGHDT and CDR2 YNNKEL (reference sequence). Trimming took 3 bases from V and 0 from J; bases not matched to a gene: 8. The CDR3 reads CASSHPVTSGISTDTQYF. As DNA, the CDR3 is TGTGCCAGCAGCCACCCGGTGACTAGCGGGATTAGCACAGATACGCAGTATTTT.

The sample holds a few counts of this clone. The chain recombines TRBV7-2 with TRBJ1-1, with a weak D call TRBD1 (6 bases). Germline V gives CDR1 SGHTA, CDR2 FQGNSA. The CDR3 sequence is 15 residues long. Trimming took 4 bases from V and 2 from J, leaving 14 bases between them. The CDR3 sequence is CASSSRKQGNTEAFF. The CDR3 DNA reads TGTGCCAGCAGCTCCCGGAAACAGGGAAACACTGAAGCTTTCTTT. The variable domain in full, with the rest retrieved from reference TRBV7-2 and TRBJ1-1, is GAGVSQSPSNKVTEKGKDVELRCDPISGHTALYWYRQSLGQGLEFLIYFQGNSAPDKSGLPSDRFSAERTGGSVSTLTIQRTQQEDSAVYLCASSSRKQGNTEAFFGQGTRLTVV.

The V and J genes are TRBV18 and TRBJ2-6; D not resolved. The CDR3 loop spans 15 amino acids. Per germline, CDR1 KGHSH and CDR2 LQKENI. The V gene lost 3 bases and the J gene lost 0 bases, with 6 bases spanning the gap. The CDR3 is CASSPSSSGANVLTF. The CDR3 nucleotides are TGTGCCAGCTCACCGTCGAGCTCTGGGGCCAACGTCCTGACTTTC.

The chain uses TRBV5-1 and TRBJ2-3; 7 bases agree with TRBD2. The V gene's germline CDR1 is SGHRS and CDR2 YFSETQ. J was trimmed by 0 bases and V by 4 bases; bases with no gene match: 8. The CDR3 loop spans 16 amino acids. The CDR3 here is CASSPRDYLSTDTQYF. The CDR3 region has the DNA TGCGCCAGCAGCCCCCGGGACTACCTGAGCACAGATACGCAGTATTTT.

This rearrangement joins TRBV12-3 or TRBV12-4 to TRBJ2-7; D gene uncertain. Trimming removed 2 bases at V and 5 bases at J, with 10 bases between. The CDR3 covers 13 residues. The CDR3 protein is CASSLLVLNEQYF. The CDR3 coding sequence is TGTGCCAGCAGTTTACTAGTCCTCAACGAGCAGTACTTC.

The chain is built from TRBV7-8 and TRBJ2-3; D unresolved. CDR1 and CDR2 (germline): SGHVS, FQNEAQ. With 8 bases removed from V and 7 bases from J, the gap between germline ends came to 10 bases. The CDR3 extends over 11 amino acids. CDR3 bases: TGTGCCAGCTCTTCCGCGAATACGCAGTATTTT. Protein: CASSSANTQYF.

The chain recombines TRBV5-4 with TRBJ2-1, with 9 bases fitting TRBD1. The CDR3 contains 15 residues. With V trimmed by 4 bases and J by 8 bases, 10 bases remained unmatched. CDR1 is SGHNT, CDR2 YYREEE, per germline (reference sequence). CDR3 DNA sequence: TGTGCCAGCAGCCACCAGGACAGGGGTAGGGATGAGCAGTTCTTC. Translated: CASSHQDRGRDEQFF.

In this sample, this clone turned up a few times. The chain joins TRBV30 to TRBJ1-5; D might be TRBD1 (6 bases). The CDR3 consists of 14 residues. V was pared by 1 base and J by 7 bases, with 14 bases between. CDR1 is GTSNPN, CDR2 SVGIG, per germline (reference sequence). CDR3 in DNA: TGTGCCTGGAGTGCCACAGGGTCAGGGCAGCCCCAGCATTTT. Translating gives CAWSATGSGQPQHF.

A few counts support this clone. The gene calls are TRBV5-4 and TRBJ2-5, with D possibly matching TRBD2 (6 bases). Germline assignment: CDR1 SGHNT and CDR2 YYREEE (reference sequence). V was shortened by 0 bases and J by 3 bases, with 12 bases between the two germline ends. CDR3 length: 15 residues. The CDR3 sequence is CASSLDGTSKETQYF. For the CDR3, the DNA is TGTGCCAGCAGCTTGGACGGGACTTCTAAAGAGACCCAGTACTTC.

The rearrangement joins TRBV29-1 to TRBJ2-3, with TRBD2 identical over 10 bases. CDR1 is SQVTM, CDR2 ANQGSEA, per germline. J was trimmed by 0 bases and V by 4 bases; bases with no gene match: 7. CDR3 size: 16 residues. This CDR3 reads CSVVPTSGPSTDTQYF. CDR3 DNA sequence: TGCAGCGTTGTCCCGACTAGCGGGCCTAGCACAGATACGCAGTATTTT.

In this sample, this clone turned up once. The CDR3 nucleotides read TGCGCCAGCAGCCAAGAGGGTAGCGGGAGGTATGAGCAGTTCTTC. Protein product: CASSQEGSGRYEQFF. The chain couples TRBV4-3 to TRBJ2-1, with 10 bases matching TRBD2. The trim removed 0 bases at V and 8 bases at J, leaving 4 bases unmatched. This CDR3 spans 15 amino acids. Germline assignment: CDR1 LGHNA and CDR2 YSLEER.

V usage is TRBV6-2 or TRBV6-3 and J usage is TRBJ2-1, with 15 bases matching TRBD2. CDR3 length: 16 residues. CDR1 MNHEY and CDR2 SVGEGT come from the germline V gene. V lost 4 bases and J lost 10; bases outside the gene matches: 8. The CDR3 sequence: CASSLGLAGGPGEQFF. The CDR3 DNA follows: TGTGCCAGCAGTTTAGGACTAGCGGGAGGGCCGGGGGAGCAGTTCTTC.

This rearrangement joins TRBV11-2 to TRBJ1-6; maybe TRBD1 (5 bases). This CDR3 is 14 amino acids long. Looked up from germline, CDR1 is SGHAT and CDR2 is FQNNGV. Trimming cost V 5 bases and J 3 bases, with 8 bases left between them. The CDR3 coding sequence is TGTGCCAGCAGCCGGGGGATCTATAATTCACCCCTCCACTTT. Protein: CASSRGIYNSPLHF. The entire variable domain, with the rest obtained from reference TRBV11-2 and TRBJ1-6, is as follows: EAGVAQSPRYKIIEKRQSVAFWCNPISGHATLYWYQQILGQGPKLLIQFQNNGVVDDSQLPKDRFSAERLKGVDSTLKIQPAKLEDSAVYLCASSRGIYNSPLHFGNGTRLTVT.

The chain uses TRBV19 and TRBJ2-2, with D tentatively TRBD2 (6 bases). CDR1 is LNHDA, CDR2 SQIVND, per germline (reference sequence). V lost 4 bases, J lost 6 bases, and 15 bases lay in between. The CDR3 sequence is 15 residues long. CDR3 DNA: TGTGCCAGTAGTAGGGGGGACCCCGGAGCCGGGGAGCTGTTTTTT. It codes for CASSRGDPGAGELFF.

This clone was detected once. V gene TRBV5-4 combines with J gene TRBJ2-2, with TRBD1 as a possible D gene (5 bases). V was clipped by 4 bases and J by 0 bases, with 13 bases between them. Germline V gene lookup returns CDR1 SGHNT and CDR2 YYREEE (reference sequence). There are 16 residues in the CDR3. CDR3 sequence: CASSPGDRTNTGELFF. The CDR3 DNA reads TGTGCCAGCAGCCCCGGTGACAGAACGAACACCGGGGAGCTGTTTTTT.

V usage is TRBV18 and J usage is TRBJ2-7; 7 bases agree with TRBD2. Germline V CDR1 and CDR2: KGHSH, LQKENI. This CDR3 region has 16 residues. With V trimmed by 4 bases and J by 6 bases, 15 bases remained unmatched. CDR3 protein: CASSQGTIAILGEQYF. The CDR3 DNA sequence: TGTGCCAGCTCACAAGGGACTATAGCGATTTTGGGCGAGCAGTACTTC.

The chain recombines TRBV19 with TRBJ1-5; D call uncertain. Germline loops: CDR1 LNHDA, CDR2 SQIVND (reference sequence). Trimming took 0 bases from V and 4 from J, leaving 19 bases between them. The CDR3 length is 18 residues. CDR3 coding DNA: TGTGCCAGTAGTATAGATCTATGGGGAATAGGAGGAAATCAGCCCCAGCATTTT. It specifies CASSIDLWGIGGNQPQHF.

The chain joins TRBV19 to TRBJ2-1, with D perhaps TRBD2 (5 bases). CDR1 is LNHDA, CDR2 SQIVND, per germline (reference sequence). The CDR3 is 15 residues long. V dropped 3 bases and J dropped 6 bases, with 15 bases sitting between them. The CDR3 nucleotides are TGTGCCAGTAGTATCGGGAAGCGAGAAGGCAATGAGCAGTTCTTC. This encodes CASSIGKREGNEQFF.

The V and J genes are TRBV5-1 and TRBJ1-2; D is unresolved. Looked up from germline, CDR1 is SGHRS and CDR2 is YFSETQ. V lost 2 bases and J lost 0, with 11 bases in between. The CDR3 loop spans 15 amino acids. The CDR3 loop reads CASSFGSSPNYGYTF. CDR3 nucleotides: TGCGCCAGCAGCTTCGGGTCTTCTCCTAACTATGGCTACACCTTC.

The chain recombines TRBV28 with TRBJ1-3; 7 bases are a match to TRBD1. This CDR3 contains 18 residues. Trimming took 8 bases from V and 3 from J; bases not matched to a gene: 19. The V gene's germline CDR1 is MDHEN and CDR2 SYDVKM. This chain's CDR3 is CASSIRDRRAQDGNTIYF. The CDR3 DNA is TGTGCCAGCTCCATTCGGGACAGAAGAGCTCAGGATGGAAACACCATATATTTT.

This sequence joins TRBV3-1 (or the pseudogene TRBV3-2) and TRBJ2-1; 8 bases fit TRBD2. Germline V lookup: CDR1 LGHDT, CDR2 YNNKEL (reference sequence). Germline trimming cut 5 bases from V and 5 bases from J; bases unmatched to any gene: 11. This CDR3 comprises 16 residues. Written as DNA, the CDR3 is TGTGCCAGCAGCGTCAGAGGGACTAGAACTAACAATGAGCAGTTCTTC. Translating gives CASSVRGTRTNNEQFF.

The chain links TRBV7-2 to TRBJ2-1; 13 bases are shared with TRBD2. This CDR3 region has 17 residues. V lost 4 bases and J lost 7; bases outside the gene matches: 10. Looked up from germline, CDR1 is SGHTA and CDR2 is FQGNSA. CDR3 sequence (DNA): TGTGCCAGCAGCTCACCGGATACTAGCGGGAGGGGTAATGAGCAGTTCTTC. Encoded protein: CASSSPDTSGRGNEQFF.

This clone was picked up one time. The chain carries TRBV5-6 and TRBJ1-2; perhaps TRBD1 as D (5 bases). Trimming cost V 1 base and J 7 bases, with 11 bases left between them. Per the germline V gene, CDR1 is SGHDT and CDR2 is YYEEEE. The CDR3 is 13 residues long. This CDR3 reads CASSLRQGGGYTF. CDR3 coding DNA: TGTGCCAGCAGCTTGCGCCAGGGCGGTGGCTACACCTTC.